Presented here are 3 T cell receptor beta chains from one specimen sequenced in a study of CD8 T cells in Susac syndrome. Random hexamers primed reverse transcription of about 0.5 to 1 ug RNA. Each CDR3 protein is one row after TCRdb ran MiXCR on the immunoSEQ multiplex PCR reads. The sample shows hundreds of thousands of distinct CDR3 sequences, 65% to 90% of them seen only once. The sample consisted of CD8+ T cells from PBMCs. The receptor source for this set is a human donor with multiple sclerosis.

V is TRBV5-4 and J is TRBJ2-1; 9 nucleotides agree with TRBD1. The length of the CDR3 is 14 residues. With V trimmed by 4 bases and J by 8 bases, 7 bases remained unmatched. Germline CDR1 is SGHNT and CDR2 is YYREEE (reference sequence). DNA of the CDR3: TGTGCCAGCAGCCCACTAACAGGGGGCGATGAGCAGTTCTTC. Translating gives CASSPLTGGDEQFF.

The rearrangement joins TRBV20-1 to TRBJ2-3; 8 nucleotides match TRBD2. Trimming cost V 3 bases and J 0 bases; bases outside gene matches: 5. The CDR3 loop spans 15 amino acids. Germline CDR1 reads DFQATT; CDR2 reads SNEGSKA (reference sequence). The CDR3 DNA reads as TGCAGTGCTAGGGTAGCGGGATCTAGCACAGATACGCAGTATTTT. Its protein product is CSARVAGSSTDTQYF.

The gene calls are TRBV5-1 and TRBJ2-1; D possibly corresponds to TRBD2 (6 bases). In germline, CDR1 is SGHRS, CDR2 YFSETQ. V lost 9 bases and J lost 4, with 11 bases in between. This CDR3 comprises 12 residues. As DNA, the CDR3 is TGCGCCACCACCGGGGGATACAATGAGCAGTTCTTC. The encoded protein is CATTGGYNEQFF.